The 30 T cell receptor beta chains listed next were all sequenced from one sample in a study of shared clonotypes between healthy human individuals. Generated by immunoSEQ multiplex PCR, the TCRdb table keeps only in-frame clones and is missing some. Here the sample spans around 530,000 clones, around 81% being singletons. Sequencing input: PBMCs. Receptors originate from a woman in her 40s in good health. Some clones in this sample may be carry-over from other donors' samples.

This clone was seen a few times. The chain has TRBV2 and TRBJ1-2, with D possibly matching TRBD1 (5 bases). The CDR3 totals 13 residues. Germline V lookup: CDR1 SNHLY, CDR2 FYNNEI. Trimming pared 7 bases from V and 1 base from J, leaving 10 bases between. CDR3: CASTGNINYGYTF. In DNA, the CDR3 is TGTGCCAGCACAGGGAATATTAACTATGGCTACACCTTC.

The count of this clone is one. This clone may be a read error of a much larger clone one base away. This likely comes from a read error, as the CDR3 has no conserved phenylalanine or tryptophan at its end. The chain employs TRBV10-2 and TRBJ1-1; a weak D match, TRBD1 (6 bases). From germline, CDR1 is WSHSY and CDR2 SAAADI. The V and J ends lost 3 bases and 3 bases respectively, with 8 bases between them. This CDR3 has 13 residues. CDR3 DNA: TGCGCCAGCAGTGATGGACAGCACACTGAAGCTTTCTCT. Amino acids: CASSDGQHTEAFS.

This clone occurred once. The CDR3 DNA sequence: TGTGCCAGCAGCCATTGGTTGGGGGAAGAGACCCAGTACTTC. Its protein is CASSHWLGEETQYF. The chain is built from TRBV11-2 and TRBJ2-5; either TRBD1 or TRBD2 may fit D (5 bases each). V lost 5 bases, J lost 3 bases, and 13 bases lay in between. This CDR3 spans 14 amino acids. The V gene's germline CDR1 is SGHAT and CDR2 FQNNGV.

V gene TRBV5-1 combines with J gene TRBJ2-7; possible D gene TRBD2, 6 bases. The V gene lost 0 bases and the J gene lost 3 bases, with 19 bases spanning the gap. This CDR3 region has 17 residues. Germline V lookup: CDR1 SGHRS, CDR2 YFSETQ. The CDR3 protein is CASSLGVTRLVGYEQYF. In DNA, the CDR3 is TGCGCCAGCAGCTTGGGCGTTACGAGACTAGTTGGCTACGAGCAGTACTTC.

Concerning this clone: At the DNA level, this CDR3 is encoded by other sequences in the same sample as well. This chain joins TRBV29-1 and TRBJ1-2, with 7 bases that match TRBD1. The CDR3 consists of 14 residues. Per the germline V gene, CDR1 is SQVTM and CDR2 is ANQGSEA. Trimming cost V 4 bases and J 8 bases; bases outside gene matches: 13. The chain's CDR3 is CSVGVDRIGYGYTF. CDR3 in DNA: TGCAGCGTTGGGGTGGACAGGATTGGCTACGGCTACACCTTC.

J is TRBJ2-1 and V is TRBV27; 10 bases fit TRBD2. The germline CDR1 and CDR2 sequences are MNHEY and SMNVEV (reference sequence). CDR3 length: 17 amino acids. Unmatched junction bases numbered 16, after V lost 5 bases and J lost 9 bases. As DNA, the CDR3 is TGTGCCAGCAGTACCTGGACTAGCGGAAGGGCGACGGGTGAGCAGTTCTTC. Its translation: CASSTWTSGRATGEQFF.

The chain employs TRBV7-3 and TRBJ1-4, with D perhaps TRBD1 (6 bases). Trimming left V 5 bases short and J 3 bases short, with 7 bases between. The V gene's germline CDR1 is SGHTA and CDR2 FQGTGA. CDR3 size: 13 residues. This CDR3 is CASSRGANEKLFF. The CDR3 region has the DNA TGTGCCAGCAGCAGGGGGGCTAATGAAAAACTGTTTTTT.

The sample holds a few counts of this clone. This chain connects TRBV28 to TRBJ2-7, with 12 positions matching TRBD1. Germline V gene lookup returns CDR1 MDHEN and CDR2 SYDVKM. V lost 6 bases, J lost 2 bases, and 5 bases stayed unmatched. This CDR3 is 15 amino acids long. The CDR3 DNA reads as TGTGCCAGCAGCCTCGGGACAGGGGGCCCCTACGAGCAGTACTTC. It codes for CASSLGTGGPYEQYF.

V usage is TRBV18 and J usage is TRBJ1-3, with a tentative D call TRBD1 (6 bases). The CDR3 is 16 amino acids. The V end lost 3 bases, the J end lost 4 bases, and 16 bases lay between the germline ends. CDR1 KGHSH and CDR2 LQKENI come from the germline V gene. The chain's CDR3 is CASSPPGRGEGNTIYF. For the CDR3, the DNA is TGTGCCAGCTCACCCCCGGGCAGGGGAGAAGGAAACACCATATATTTT.

The chain's CDR3 is CASGGRNQPQHF. In DNA, the CDR3 is TGTGCCAGCGGGGGAAGGAATCAGCCCCAGCATTTT. The rearrangement links TRBV7-2 to TRBJ1-5; D perhaps matches TRBD1 (5 bases). Germline V gene data show CDR1 as SGHTA and CDR2 as FQGNSA. The CDR3 is 12 residues long. Trimming cost V 8 bases and J 4 bases, with 9 bases left between them. Complete variable domain (other parts from reference TRBV7-2 and TRBJ1-5): GAGVSQSPSNKVTEKGKDVELRCDPISGHTALYWYRQSLGQGLEFLIYFQGNSAPDKSGLPSDRFSAERTGGSVSTLTIQRTQQEDSAVYLCASGGRNQPQHFGDGTRLSIL.

This clone was counted only a few times. The V gene is TRBV6-1, the J gene TRBJ2-7, with 10 bases fitting TRBD1. The V gene end was trimmed by 7 bases and the J gene end by 6 bases; junction bases not matched to a gene: 12. Germline CDR1 MNHNS, CDR2 SASEGT. The CDR3 runs 15 residues. The CDR3: CASNPDGTGAPEQYF. The CDR3 DNA reads as TGTGCCAGCAACCCCGACGGGACAGGGGCTCCCGAGCAGTACTTC.

This chain joins TRBV18 and TRBJ2-7; 7 bases are shared with TRBD1. There are 14 residues in the CDR3. The germline gives CDR1 KGHSH, CDR2 LQKENI. Trimming at V came to 5 bases and at J to 1 base, leaving 5 bases not matched to a gene. DNA for the CDR3: TGTGCCAGCTCAGTAAGACAGGGATCCTACGAGCAGTACTTC. Its translation is CASSVRQGSYEQYF. Full variable domain (missing parts from reference TRBV18 and TRBJ2-7): NAGVMQNPRHLVRRRGQEARLRCSPMKGHSHVYWYRQLPEEGLKFMVYLQKENIIDESGMPKERFSAEFPKEGPSILRIQQVVRGDSAAYFCASSVRQGSYEQYFGPGTRLTVT.

The V and J genes are TRBV7-2 and TRBJ2-2; D unresolved. V was trimmed by 0 bases and J by 1 base, leaving 3 bases between them. Germline-derived CDR1 and CDR2 are SGHTA and FQGNSA. This CDR3 has 14 amino acids. CDR3: CASSLAKNTGELFF. The CDR3 nucleotides are TGTGCCAGCAGCTTAGCAAAGAACACCGGGGAGCTGTTTTTT. Full variable domain (remainder filled in from reference TRBV7-2 and TRBJ2-2): GAGVSQSPSNKVTEKGKDVELRCDPISGHTALYWYRQSLGQGLEFLIYFQGNSAPDKSGLPSDRFSAERTGGSVSTLTIQRTQQEDSAVYLCASSLAKNTGELFFGEGSRLTVL.

The rearrangement joins TRBV19 to TRBJ1-1; 8 bases are a match to TRBD1. Germline CDR1 LNHDA, CDR2 SQIVND (reference sequence). The V segment lost 5 bases and the J segment 3 bases; nucleotides outside the gene matches: 8. The CDR3 contains 15 residues. The CDR3 loop is CASSGQGFSYTEAFF. In DNA form, the CDR3 reads TGTGCCAGTAGTGGACAGGGTTTCTCGTACACTGAAGCTTTCTTT.

This clone was seen a single time. This chain links TRBV28 with TRBJ2-1; TRBD1 aligns across 8 bases. J gave up 6 bases and V 6 bases, and 7 bases lay outside the gene matches. In germline, CDR1 is MDHEN, CDR2 SYDVKM. The CDR3 has 14 residues. CDR3 region: CASSKRQGFNEQFF. The CDR3 DNA is TGTGCCAGCAGCAAAAGACAGGGGTTCAATGAGCAGTTCTTC.

The V and J genes are TRBV29-1 and TRBJ2-7; possibly TRBD2 for D (5 bases). The ends were cut back, 3 bases at V and 3 bases at J, with 21 bases in the middle. The CDR3 sequence is 16 residues long. Germline CDR1 is SQVTM and CDR2 is ANQGSEA. The CDR3 loop reads CSVEGGVAQKFYEQYF. CDR3 DNA sequence: TGCAGCGTTGAGGGTGGAGTAGCGCAGAAGTTCTACGAGCAGTACTTC.

This clone was observed once. V is TRBV19 and J is TRBJ2-5; unclear D gene. The length of the CDR3 is 13 residues. In germline, CDR1 is LNHDA, CDR2 SQIVND (reference sequence). The V and J ends lost 11 bases and 5 bases respectively, with 18 bases between them. The CDR3, as DNA: TGTGCCTCAGAAGGACCTCTCGGGGAGACCCAGTACTTC. This codes for CASEGPLGETQYF. The whole variable domain, remainder taken from reference TRBV19 and TRBJ2-5, is DGGITQSPKYLFRKEGQNVTLSCEQNLNHDAMYWYRQDPGQGLRLIYYSQIVNDFQKGDIAEGYSVSREKKESFPLTVTSAQKNPTAFYLCASEGPLGETQYFGPGTRLLVL.

The genes are TRBV21-1 and TRBJ2-7; the D call of TRBD1 is as the table states it, not checked on the DNA. TRBV21-1 is labeled a pseudogene. This CDR3 comprises 14 residues. CDR3 protein: CASAPRTDTYEQYF. The CDR3 DNA is TGTGCCAGCGCTCCCCGGACAGACACCTACGAGCAGTACTTC.

The rearrangement links TRBV11-2 to TRBJ2-7, with unresolved D. The CDR3 has 17 amino acids. Germline lookup yields CDR1 SGHAT and CDR2 FQNNGV. The V end was cut by 1 base, the J end by 1 base, with 17 bases between. In DNA, the CDR3 is TGTGCCAGCAGCTTAGGGGATTCGTCCCCATTTTCCTACGAGCAGTACTTC. It translates to CASSLGDSSPFSYEQYF.

The gene calls are TRBV29-1 and TRBJ2-3; D unresolved. Germline loops: CDR1 SQVTM, CDR2 ANQGSEA. The ends were cut back, 4 bases at V and 1 base at J, with 9 bases in the middle. This CDR3 has 13 amino acids. The DNA of the CDR3 is TGCAGCGTTGTTACACCGGGCACAGATACGCAGTATTTT. It yields the protein CSVVTPGTDTQYF.

The chain uses TRBV30 and TRBJ2-1; 11 bases match TRBD2. The junction had 3 bases not matched to a gene; V was cut back by 0 bases and J by 5 bases. The CDR3 is 15 residues long. Germline values: CDR1 GTSNPN, CDR2 SVGIG (reference sequence). CDR3 region: CAWSVLAGVDNEQFF. Written as DNA, the CDR3 is TGTGCCTGGAGTGTACTAGCGGGGGTAGACAATGAGCAGTTCTTC.

The rearrangement joins TRBV4-3 to TRBJ2-7; perhaps TRBD1 as D (6 bases). CDR3 length equals 14 residues. The germline gives CDR1 LGHNA, CDR2 YSLEER. The V and J ends lost 4 bases and 1 base respectively, with 11 bases between them. CDR3 region: CASSPGTSSYEQYF. DNA of the CDR3: TGCGCCAGCAGCCCCGGGACAAGTTCCTACGAGCAGTACTTC.

The J gene is TRBJ1-4, the V gene TRBV7-6, with D possibly being TRBD1 (6 bases). This CDR3 is built from 14 residues. CDR1 and CDR2 (germline): SGHVS, FNYEAQ. Trimming left V 1 base short and J 10 bases short, with 13 bases between. As DNA, the CDR3 is TGTGCCAGCAGCTTAGAGACAGGATCAGCAAAACTGTTTTTT. Its translation is CASSLETGSAKLFF.

This chain joins TRBV6-5 and TRBJ2-2; no clear D gene. V lost 5 bases, J lost 7 bases, and 14 bases lay in between. This CDR3 is 14 amino acids long. CDR1 is MNHEY, CDR2 SVGAGI, per germline. The CDR3 here is CASSPRAALGELFF. CDR3 coding DNA: TGTGCCAGCAGTCCCCGGGCCGCTCTCGGGGAGCTGTTTTTT.

The rearrangement links TRBV27 to TRBJ2-1; 8 nucleotides agree with TRBD2. Losses at the gene ends were 6 bases for V and 6 bases for J; bases not matched to a gene: 22. Germline V gives CDR1 MNHEY, CDR2 SMNVEV (reference sequence). The CDR3 is made up of 19 amino acids. In DNA form, the CDR3 reads TGTGCCAGCAGGGGAGTTAGCGGGATCGGTGTGTTTCAAGTCAATGAGCAGTTCTTC. Translating it yields CASRGVSGIGVFQVNEQFF.

This clone was counted a few times. The rearrangement uses TRBV4-1 and TRBJ1-1, with D perhaps matching TRBD1 (5 bases). Looked up from germline, CDR1 is MGHRA and CDR2 is YSYEKL. With 0 bases removed from V and 3 bases from J, the gap between germline ends came to 8 bases. The CDR3 has 14 amino acids. The CDR3 spells CASSQEGPYTEAFF. The CDR3 DNA follows: TGCGCCAGCAGCCAAGAGGGACCGTACACTGAAGCTTTCTTT.

The V and J genes are TRBV7-9 and TRBJ1-1; D unresolved. Trimming took off 4 bases at V and 1 base at J, with 7 bases between the two ends. This CDR3 contains 13 residues. CDR1 and CDR2 from the germline V gene are SEHNR and FQNEAQ (reference sequence). DNA of the CDR3: TGTGCCAGCAGCTCGCAGGCGAACACTGAAGCTTTCTTT. Protein: CASSSQANTEAFF.

This chain joins TRBV5-1 and TRBJ2-7; TRBD2 is a possible D gene (6 bases). The germline V gene encodes CDR1 SGHRS and CDR2 YFSETQ. The CDR3 contains 15 residues. The germline V and J ends were trimmed by 0 bases and 0 bases, with 10 bases remaining between them. CDR3 DNA sequence: TGCGCCAGCAGCTTGGTAGCCGGGAGCTCCTACGAGCAGTACTTC. Amino acids: CASSLVAGSSYEQYF.

This chain connects TRBV6-5 to TRBJ2-3, with TRBD1 as a possible D gene (6 bases). From germline, CDR1 is MNHEY and CDR2 SVGAGI. With 4 bases removed from V and 0 bases from J, the gap between germline ends came to 11 bases. The CDR3 has 15 residues. The CDR3 reads CASSLVRGSTDTQYF. Written as DNA, the CDR3 is TGTGCCAGCAGTTTAGTCAGGGGAAGCACAGATACGCAGTATTTT.

The rearrangement uses TRBV4-3 and TRBJ1-3; no firm D call. The CDR3 length is 16 residues. V lost 1 base, J lost 0 bases, and 10 bases lay in between. Germline loops: CDR1 LGHNA, CDR2 YSLEER. The DNA for the CDR3 is TGCGCCAGCAGCCAAGTCCCAGGCAGCTCTGGAAACACCATATATTTT. This codes for CASSQVPGSSGNTIYF.